This TCR beta chain is from a study of CD8 T cells in Susac syndrome. Study-level results: The study conceded that its TCR sequencing and HLA analysis involved relatively few individuals.

Germline values: CDR1 SGHDT, CDR2 YYEEEE. This CDR3 is 16 amino acids long. V was pared by 0 bases and J by 7 bases, with 11 bases of the junction left unmatched. The study used treatment-naive patients who had stable or active relapsing-remitting disease as multiple sclerosis controls. Negative isolation was applied to CD8+ and CD4+ T cells, and FACS enrichment was applied to TEMRA cells. Random hexamers were used to reverse transcribe the RNA input (roughly 0.5 to 1 ug). Amplification of TCR beta CDR3 by immunoSEQ multiplex PCR spanned 54 Vbeta and 13 Jbeta. TCRdb re-called the immunoSEQ multiplex PCR reads through MiXCR, storing one row per CDR3 protein. The sample holds about 280,000 distinct CDR3 sequences; 70% to 90% are singletons and the top ten take over 0.095%. As to this clonotype: Its antigen remains unidentified.

The V and J genes are TRBV5-6 and TRBJ1-2, with 8 bases lining up with TRBD1. This TCR derives from a human donor with multiple sclerosis. The sequencing sample was made of CD8+ T cells from PBMCs. In DNA form, the CDR3 reads TGTGCCAGCAGCTTGGCCGAAGGCAGGGGGCTGGTTGGCTACACCTTC. The encoded protein is CASSLAEGRGLVGYTF.